A single sample is the source of the 12 T cell receptor delta chains below, sequenced in a study of γδ T cells in repeated Plasmodium falciparum infection. TCRdb reapplied CATT to the multiplex PCR reads. The sample holds approximately 53,000 delta-chain clones, 1.7% seen once. Gammadelta T cells were flow-sorted from PBMC into Vgamma9/Vdelta2+ and Vdelta2-negative populations for bulk analysis. The sequencing input was gamma-delta T cells from blood. These receptors were obtained from a pool of human donors (malaria-infected and uninfected, not separated).

On this clone: This sequence is one base from a far larger clone and is likely a read error. This specimen includes other DNA sequences encoding the same CDR3. The chain links TRDV1 to TRDJ1, with 11 bases that match TRDD3. The J gene, left out of TCRdb, was set here by checking the DNA against germline. CDR1 is TSWWSYY, CDR2 QGS, per germline. J gave up 2 bases and V 4 bases, and 18 bases lay outside the gene matches. The CDR3 is 20 residues long. CDR3 in DNA: TGTGCTCTTGGGGCTGCCTTCGGCTGGTGGGGGATACGGGGGACCGATAAACTCATCTTT. Translating gives CALGAAFGWWGIRGTDKLIF.

This clone occurred many times. TCRdb pairs this DNA with a much larger clone's protein that differs at residue 12, likely a read error; the protein shown was translated from the DNA. The chain has TRDV1 and TRDJ1; D is unclear. Germline CDR1 TSWWSYY, CDR2 QGS. The CDR3 runs 16 residues. CDR3 DNA sequence: TGTGCTCTTGGGGAAACAAGGGCCGCGTACACCGGTAAACTCATCTTT. It yields the protein CALGETRAAYTGKLIF.

This clone was seen a few times. The amino acid sequence in TCRdb belongs to a much larger clone and departs from this DNA's translation at residue 14, likely a sequencing read error; the sequence shown is translated from the DNA. The rearrangement uses TRDV1 and TRDJ1, with TRDD3 matching over 11 bases. The J gene comes from matching the DNA to germline here; TCRdb lacks it. Germline V gene lookup returns CDR1 TSWWSYY and CDR2 QGS. V lost 6 bases to trimming and J lost 3 bases; unmatched junction nucleotides: 18. CDR3 length equals 19 residues. The CDR3 nucleotides read TGTGCTCTTGGCCCTTCTCACCGGGGGTACTGGGGGATAGCCGATAAACTCATCTTT. The encoded protein is CALGPSHRGYWGIADKLIF.

The sample holds many counts of this clone. The protein in TCRdb stems from a much larger clone and differs at residue 12 from this DNA's translation, likely a read error; here the protein is translated from the DNA. This sequence joins TRDV1 and TRDJ1; unclear D gene. V was cut by 0 bases and J by 2 bases, with 22 bases left in between. The germline CDR1 and CDR2 sequences are TSWWSYY and QGS. The CDR3 is 19 amino acids. CDR3 nucleotides: TGTGCTCTTGGGGAACTAGAGTCGTCCCGGTCCCTTATTACCGATAAACTCATCTTT. It specifies CALGELESSRSLITDKLIF.

A word on this clone: TCRdb pairs this DNA with a much larger clone's protein that differs at residue 19, likely a read error; the protein shown was translated from the DNA. The J gene was not called, though the V gene is TRDV1; the listed D gene, TRDD3, was not tested against the DNA. CDR3 length: 21 residues. The V gene's germline CDR1 is TSWWSYY and CDR2 QGS. The chain's CDR3 is CALGNSPSYGWGFTNTAQPFF. In DNA form, the CDR3 reads TGTGCTCTTGGGAACTCTCCTTCCTACGGCTGGGGGTTCACTAATACAGCACAACCCTTCTTC.

Remarks on this clone: With only one base between it and a far larger clone, this is likely a read error. The same CDR3 can be traced to other DNA sequences in this sample. No J gene was called, and the V gene is TRDV1; the tabulated D call, TRDD3, remains unverified against the DNA. The CDR3 has 19 residues. Germline V lookup: CDR1 TSWWSYY, CDR2 QGS. CDR3 sequence: CALGERSTPTGMYTDKLIF. DNA of the CDR3: TGTGCTCTTGGGGAAAGGAGTACACCTACTGGGATGTACACCGATAAACTCATCTTC.

This clone was recorded at least ten times. This sequence may be a read error, since a much larger clone differs from it by one base. This rearrangement joins TRDV1 to TRDJ1, with 10 bases aligning to TRDD3. Germline loops: CDR1 TSWWSYY, CDR2 QGS. The CDR3 totals 21 residues. The CDR3 DNA sequence: TGTGCTCTTAGGGAACAATCCGGGTACTGGGGGATCTCCTCTGACACCGATAAACTCATCTTT. Its protein product is CALREQSGYWGISSDTDKLIF.

Concerning this clone itself: The protein recorded in TCRdb matches a much larger clone and deviates from this DNA's translation at residue 9, suggesting a read error; the protein here is obtained by translating the DNA. The V and J genes are TRDV1 and TRDJ1; TRDD3 matches 8 bases. Germline V gene sequence: CDR1 TSWWSYY, CDR2 QGS. The CDR3 totals 21 residues. Trimming cost V 0 bases and J 0 bases; bases outside gene matches: 18. CDR3 protein: CALGELKPRGGDTRYTDKLIF. The CDR3 DNA follows: TGTGCTCTTGGGGAACTCAAGCCCCGCGGCGGGGATACAAGGTACACCGATAAACTCATCTTT.

This clone was observed a few times. One base separates it from a far larger clone, so it is likely a read error. Other DNA sequences in the same sample also yield this CDR3. The chain employs TRDV1 and TRDJ1, with D possibly matching TRDD3 (5 bases). The CDR3 contains 18 residues. The V gene's germline CDR1 is TSWWSYY and CDR2 QGS. For the CDR3, the DNA is TGTGCCCTTGGGGTCCATCGAGCCCAGGTCGAGTACACCGATAAACTCATCTTT. Translation: CALGVHRAQVEYTDKLIF.

This clone turned up a few times. A read error likely explains why the TCRdb protein, taken from a much larger clone, differs from this DNA's translation at residue 5; the protein shown is translated from the DNA. The V call is TRDV1, the J call TRDJ1; TRDD3 matches at 10 bases. TCRdb gives no J gene; it was assigned here by matching the DNA to germline. The V segment lost 4 bases and the J segment 3 bases; nucleotides outside the gene matches: 20. The CDR3 runs to 20 residues. CDR1 and CDR2 from the germline V gene are TSWWSYY and QGS. The CDR3: CALGVLVFWNYWGIPDKLIF. In DNA, the CDR3 is TGTGCTCTTGGGGTACTAGTCTTCTGGAACTACTGGGGGATCCCCGATAAACTCATCTTT.

The sample holds a few counts of this clone. TCRdb attributes to this sequence the protein of a much larger clone, which differs from the DNA translation at residue 3; a read error is likely, and the protein displayed is translated from the DNA. V is TRDV3 and J is TRDJ1, with TRDD2 matching over 9 bases. Looked up from germline, CDR1 is TVYSNPD and CDR2 is GDNSRS (reference sequence). V lost 5 bases to trimming and J lost 8 bases; unmatched junction nucleotides: 30. This CDR3 region has 19 residues. The CDR3 is CALLEEPSYALYTGPKLIF. The DNA for the CDR3 is TGTGCCCTTTTAGAGGAGCCTTCCTACGCACTTTATACTGGACCAAAACTCATCTTT.

This clone occurred a few times. TCRdb pairs this DNA with a much larger clone's protein that differs at residue 18, likely a read error; the protein shown was translated from the DNA. No J gene was assigned, while the V gene was called as TRDV2; the DNA was not compared with TRDD3, the D call given in the table. Germline-derived CDR1 and CDR2 are GEAIGNYY and EKD. The length of the CDR3 is 19 residues. The CDR3 DNA sequence: TGTGCCTGTGACACCGTCGATGGGGGATACCCGATTTACACCGATAAACTCACCTTT. Its protein product is CACDTVDGGYPIYTDKLTF.